Presented here are 2 T cell receptor beta chains from one specimen sequenced in a study of T cells after yellow fever vaccination. TCRdb recomputed calls from the 5' RACE reads with MiXCR, one row per CDR3 protein. Of roughly 400,000 distinct CDR3 sequences in the sample, approximately 19% were seen once. This material consisted of PBMCs, taken before the yellow fever booster vaccination. These TCRs come from a man between 18 and 35 years old who received the YFV17D yellow fever vaccine.

The chain combines TRBV4-3 with TRBJ1-5; D is unresolved. The CDR3 is 15 amino acids. CDR1 is LGHNA, CDR2 YSLEER, per germline. Trimming took 0 bases from V and 2 from J, leaving 8 bases between them. CDR3 loop: CASSQDRFGNQPQHF. CDR3 DNA sequence: TGCGCCAGCAGCCAAGACAGGTTTGGCAATCAGCCCCAGCATTTT.

This clonotype appeared a few times. The genes are TRBV29-1 and TRBJ2-3; no reliable D call. Trimming stripped 4 bases from V and 1 base from J, with 9 bases between. The CDR3 sequence is 13 residues long. Germline V CDR1 and CDR2: SQVTM, ANQGSEA. In DNA form, the CDR3 reads TGCAGCGTTGTGCGAACAGGCACAGATACGCAGTATTTT. Translating gives CSVVRTGTDTQYF.